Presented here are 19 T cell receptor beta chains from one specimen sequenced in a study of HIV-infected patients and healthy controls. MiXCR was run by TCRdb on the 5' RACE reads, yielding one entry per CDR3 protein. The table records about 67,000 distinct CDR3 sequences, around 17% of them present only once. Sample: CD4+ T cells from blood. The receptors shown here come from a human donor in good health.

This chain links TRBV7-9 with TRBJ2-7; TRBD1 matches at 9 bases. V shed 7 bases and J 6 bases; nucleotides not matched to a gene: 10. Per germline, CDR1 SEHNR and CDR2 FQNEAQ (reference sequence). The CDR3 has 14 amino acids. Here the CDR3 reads CASNTDRGASEQYF. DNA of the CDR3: TGTGCCAGCAACACAGACAGGGGGGCATCCGAGCAGTACTTC. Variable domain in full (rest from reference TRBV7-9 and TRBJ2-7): DTGVSQNPRHKITKRGQNVTFRCDPISEHNRLYWYRQTLGQGPEFLTYFQNEAQLEKSRLLSDRFSAERPKGSFSTLEIQRTEQGDSAMYLCASNTDRGASEQYFGPGTRLTVT.

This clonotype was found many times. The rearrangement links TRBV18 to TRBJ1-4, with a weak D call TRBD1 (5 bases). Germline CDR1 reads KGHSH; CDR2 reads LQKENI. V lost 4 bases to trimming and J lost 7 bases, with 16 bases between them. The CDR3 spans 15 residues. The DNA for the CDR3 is TGTGCCAGCTCACAACGGTTTCAGGGCGGTGAAAAACTGTTTTTT. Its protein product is CASSQRFQGGEKLFF.

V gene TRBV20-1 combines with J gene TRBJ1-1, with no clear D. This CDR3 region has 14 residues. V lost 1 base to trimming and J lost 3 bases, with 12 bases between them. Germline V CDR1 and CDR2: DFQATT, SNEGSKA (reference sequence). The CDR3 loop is CSARGAREHTEAFF. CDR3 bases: TGCAGTGCTAGAGGGGCCCGGGAACACACTGAAGCTTTCTTT.

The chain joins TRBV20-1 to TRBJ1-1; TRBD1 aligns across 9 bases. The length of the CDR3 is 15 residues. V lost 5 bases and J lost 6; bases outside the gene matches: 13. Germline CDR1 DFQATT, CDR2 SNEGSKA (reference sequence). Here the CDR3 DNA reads TGCAGTGCTGATCCCGACAGGGGGGTGATCGCTGAAGCTTTCTTT. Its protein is CSADPDRGVIAEAFF.

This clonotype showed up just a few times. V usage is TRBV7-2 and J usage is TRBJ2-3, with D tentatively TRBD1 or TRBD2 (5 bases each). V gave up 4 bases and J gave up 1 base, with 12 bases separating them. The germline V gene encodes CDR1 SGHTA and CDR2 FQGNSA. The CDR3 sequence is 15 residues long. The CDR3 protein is CASSSAGARTDTQYF. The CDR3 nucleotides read TGTGCCAGCAGCTCCGCCGGGGCGCGCACAGATACGCAGTATTTT.

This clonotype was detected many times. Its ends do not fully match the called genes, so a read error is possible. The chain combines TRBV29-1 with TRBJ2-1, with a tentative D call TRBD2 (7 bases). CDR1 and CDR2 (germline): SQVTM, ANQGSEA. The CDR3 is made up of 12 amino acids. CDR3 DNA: TGCAGCGTTTCGGTGGGAGGGGGGGGACGGGTCTTC. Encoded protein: CSVSVGGGGRVF.

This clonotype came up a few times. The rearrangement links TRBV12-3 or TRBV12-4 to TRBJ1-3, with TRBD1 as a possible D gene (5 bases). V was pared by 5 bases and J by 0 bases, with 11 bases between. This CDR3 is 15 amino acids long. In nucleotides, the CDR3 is TGTGCCAGCAGTAGGGACGGTAACTCTGGAAACACCATATATTTT. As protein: CASSRDGNSGNTIYF.

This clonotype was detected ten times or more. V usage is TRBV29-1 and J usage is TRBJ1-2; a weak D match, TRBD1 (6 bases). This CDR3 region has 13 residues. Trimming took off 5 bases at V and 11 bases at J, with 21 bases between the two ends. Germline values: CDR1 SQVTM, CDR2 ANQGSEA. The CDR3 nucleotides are TGCAGCGTTACGGTTTTGGGGGGGCGCAAGTACACCTTC. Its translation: CSVTVLGGRKYTF. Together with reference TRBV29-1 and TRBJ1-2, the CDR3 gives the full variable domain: SAVISQKPSRDICQRGTSLTIQCQVDSQVTMMFWYRQQPGQSLTLIATANQGSEATYESGFVIDKFPISRPNLTFSTLTVSNMSPEDSSIYLCSVTVLGGRKYTFGSGTRLTVV.

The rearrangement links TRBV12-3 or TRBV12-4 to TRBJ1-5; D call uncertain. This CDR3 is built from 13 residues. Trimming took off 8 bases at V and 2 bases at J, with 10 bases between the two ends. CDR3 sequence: CASCWRGNQPQHF. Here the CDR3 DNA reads TGTGCCAGCTGCTGGCGCGGCAATCAGCCCCAGCATTTT.

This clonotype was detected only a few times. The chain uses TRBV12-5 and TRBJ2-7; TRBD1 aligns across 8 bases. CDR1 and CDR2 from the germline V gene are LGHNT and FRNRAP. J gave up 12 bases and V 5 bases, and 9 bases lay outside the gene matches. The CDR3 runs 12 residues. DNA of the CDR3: TGTGCTAGTGGTACTCAGGGGGCGTTGTTGTACTTC. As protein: CASGTQGALLYF.

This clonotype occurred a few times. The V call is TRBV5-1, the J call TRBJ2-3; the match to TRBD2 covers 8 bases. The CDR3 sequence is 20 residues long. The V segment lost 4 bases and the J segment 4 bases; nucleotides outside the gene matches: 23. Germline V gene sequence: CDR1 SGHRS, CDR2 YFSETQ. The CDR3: CASSPRPVGDSGNKPDTQYF. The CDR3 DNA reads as TGCGCCAGCAGCCCGCGACCCGTGGGTGATAGCGGGAACAAACCAGATACGCAGTATTTT. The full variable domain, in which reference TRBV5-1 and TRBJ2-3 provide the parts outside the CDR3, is KAGVTQTPRYLIKTRGQQVTLSCSPISGHRSVSWYQQTPGQGLQFLFEYFSETQRNKGNFPGRFSGRQFSNSRSEMNVSTLELGDSALYLCASSPRPVGDSGNKPDTQYFGPGTRLTVL.

The DNA of the CDR3 is TGTGCCACCGGCCGCACAGATACGCAGTATTTT. It is translated as CATGRTDTQYF. The J gene is TRBJ2-3, the V gene TRBV2; D gene uncertain. The CDR3 totals 11 residues. The germline CDR1 and CDR2 sequences are SNHLY and FYNNEI. V was trimmed by 10 bases and J by 1 base, leaving 6 bases between them.

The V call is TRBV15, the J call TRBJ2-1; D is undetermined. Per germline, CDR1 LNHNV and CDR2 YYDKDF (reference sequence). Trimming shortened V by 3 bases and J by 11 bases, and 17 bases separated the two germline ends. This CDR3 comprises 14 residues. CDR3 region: CATSSGKSDLKQFF. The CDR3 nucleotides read TGTGCCACCAGCAGCGGCAAATCGGACCTTAAGCAGTTCTTC. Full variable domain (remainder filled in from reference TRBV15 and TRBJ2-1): DAMVIQNPRYQVTQFGKPVTLSCSQTLNHNVMYWYQQKSSQAPKLLFHYYDKDFNNEADTPDNFQSRRPNTSFCFLDIRSPGLGDTAMYLCATSSGKSDLKQFFGPGTRLTVL.

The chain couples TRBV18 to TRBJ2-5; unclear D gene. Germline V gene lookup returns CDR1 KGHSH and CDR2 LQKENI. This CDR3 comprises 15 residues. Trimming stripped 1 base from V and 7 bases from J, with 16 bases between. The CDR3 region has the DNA TGTGCCAGCTCACCACAGACAAATAAGATGGGGACCCAGTACTTC. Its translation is CASSPQTNKMGTQYF.

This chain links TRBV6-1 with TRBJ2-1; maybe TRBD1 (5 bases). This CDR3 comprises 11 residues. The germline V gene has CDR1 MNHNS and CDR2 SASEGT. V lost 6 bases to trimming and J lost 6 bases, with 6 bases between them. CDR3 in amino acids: CASRTGNEQFF. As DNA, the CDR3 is TGTGCCAGCAGAACAGGCAATGAGCAGTTCTTC.

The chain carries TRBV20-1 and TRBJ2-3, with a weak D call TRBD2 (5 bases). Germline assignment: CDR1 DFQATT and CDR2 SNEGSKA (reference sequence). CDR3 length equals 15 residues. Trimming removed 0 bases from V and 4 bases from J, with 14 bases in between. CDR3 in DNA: TGCAGTGCTAGAGATGCTAGCTCTGGGGCAGATACGCAGTATTTT. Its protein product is CSARDASSGADTQYF.

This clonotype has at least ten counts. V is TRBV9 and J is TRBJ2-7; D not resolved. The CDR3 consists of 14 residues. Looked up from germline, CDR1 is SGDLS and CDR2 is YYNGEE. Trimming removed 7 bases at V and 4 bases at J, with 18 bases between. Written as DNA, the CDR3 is TGTGCCAGCGCCGGGCCAGGTCCACCTTACGAGCAGTACTTC. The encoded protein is CASAGPGPPYEQYF.

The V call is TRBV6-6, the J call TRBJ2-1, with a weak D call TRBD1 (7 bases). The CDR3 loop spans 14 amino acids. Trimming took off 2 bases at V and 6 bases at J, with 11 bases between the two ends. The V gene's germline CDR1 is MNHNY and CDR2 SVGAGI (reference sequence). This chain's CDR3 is CASSYPRGANEQFF. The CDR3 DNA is TGTGCCAGCAGTTACCCCAGGGGGGCCAATGAGCAGTTCTTC.

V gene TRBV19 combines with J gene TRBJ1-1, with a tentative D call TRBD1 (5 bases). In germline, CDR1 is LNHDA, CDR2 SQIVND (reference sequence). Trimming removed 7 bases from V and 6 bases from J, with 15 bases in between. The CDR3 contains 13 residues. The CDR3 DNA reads TGTGCCAGTAAGAATACAGGTCATTCTGAAGCTTTCTTT. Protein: CASKNTGHSEAFF.